Below, 15 T cell receptor beta chains from the same sample are listed, as sequenced in a study of T cells in localized non-small cell lung cancer. The table came from immunoSEQ multiplex PCR; TCRdb's copy has only in-frame clones and leaves some out. Of roughly 30,000 clones detected, more than 70% appear once; the ten largest clones hold 4% to 4.5%. Source: peripheral blood, taken before any cancer treatment. The receptors here all came from a woman aged 35-75 years with stage I lung adenocarcinoma.

The chain links TRBV6-1 to TRBJ1-5, with 7 positions matching TRBD1. The CDR3 is 16 amino acids. Per the germline V gene, CDR1 is MNHNS and CDR2 is SASEGT. With V trimmed by 1 base and J by 10 bases, 13 bases remained unmatched. DNA for the CDR3: TGTGCCAGCAGTGAAGAGTCCCGGACAGGTGCTCTCCCCCAGCATTTT. Translation gives CASSEESRTGALPQHF.

This clone was counted between two and nine times. The chain uses TRBV4-3 and TRBJ2-2; D is unresolved. V lost 1 base to trimming and J lost 4 bases, with 4 bases between them. There are 13 residues in the CDR3. CDR1 and CDR2 (germline): LGHNA, YSLEER. CDR3 residues: CASSQGGTGELFF. CDR3 sequence (DNA): TGCGCCAGCAGCCAAGGGGGCACCGGGGAGCTGTTTTTT.

The V and J genes are TRBV27 and TRBJ1-1; D remains ambiguous. This CDR3 region has 14 residues. CDR1 MNHEY and CDR2 SMNVEV come from the germline V gene (reference sequence). Between the trimmed V and J ends, which lost 2 bases and 0 bases, there was a span of 7 bases. The CDR3 loop is CASSLRTVNTEAFF. Written as DNA, the CDR3 is TGTGCCAGCAGTTTAAGAACGGTGAACACTGAAGCTTTCTTT.

The rearrangement uses TRBV7-9 and TRBJ1-2, with 9 nucleotides matching TRBD1. Germline loops: CDR1 SEHNR, CDR2 FQNEAQ (reference sequence). Unmatched junction bases numbered 4, after V lost 6 bases and J lost 2 bases. The CDR3 is 14 residues long. The CDR3 protein is CASRGTGPNYGYTF. CDR3 sequence (DNA): TGTGCCAGCAGGGGGACAGGGCCCAACTATGGCTACACCTTC.

This clone has just a few counts. The chain employs TRBV6-5 and TRBJ1-3; D is unclear. The length of the CDR3 is 14 residues. V lost 2 bases and J 0 bases, leaving 5 bases between the germline ends. Germline V lookup: CDR1 MNHEY, CDR2 SVGAGI. The CDR3 spells CASSYSNSGNTIYF. The CDR3 DNA is TGTGCCAGCAGTTACAGTAACTCTGGAAACACCATATATTTT.

The rearrangement links TRBV4-3 to TRBJ2-3; the D is unclear. There are 13 residues in the CDR3. Germline V gene sequence: CDR1 LGHNA, CDR2 YSLEER. The V gene lost 2 bases and the J gene lost 4 bases, with 7 bases spanning the gap. The CDR3 loop is CASSQTVSDTQYF. The DNA for the CDR3 is TGCGCCAGCAGCCAAACGGTCTCAGATACGCAGTATTTT.

This chain joins TRBV9 and TRBJ1-6, with 8 nucleotides matching TRBD1. V lost 3 bases and J lost 5; bases outside the gene matches: 10. Germline V CDR1 and CDR2: SGDLS, YYNGEE. The CDR3 length is 17 residues. This chain's CDR3 is CASSGDLTGANNSPLHF. The DNA of the CDR3 is TGTGCCAGCAGCGGTGACCTGACAGGGGCCAATAATTCACCCCTCCACTTT.

The chain has TRBV6-1 and TRBJ2-7; a possible D gene is TRBD2 (6 bases). This CDR3 region has 13 residues. The germline V and J ends were trimmed by 2 bases and 5 bases, with 10 bases remaining between them. Germline lookup yields CDR1 MNHNS and CDR2 SASEGT. CDR3 in DNA: TGTGCCAGCAGTGAATCTAGCGCGGACGAGCAGTACTTC. This gives the protein CASSESSADEQYF.

The chain employs TRBV27 and TRBJ2-1; TRBD2 matches 8 bases. Trimming took 3 bases from V and 4 from J; bases not matched to a gene: 5. CDR3 size: 15 residues. Germline lookup yields CDR1 MNHEY and CDR2 SMNVEV (reference sequence). The CDR3 sequence is CASSFSGDVYNEQFF. The CDR3 region has the DNA TGTGCCAGCAGTTTTAGCGGGGACGTGTACAATGAGCAGTTCTTC.

The chain joins TRBV11-2 to TRBJ2-1; D may be TRBD2 (6 bases). Germline V gives CDR1 SGHAT, CDR2 FQNNGV. V dropped 0 bases and J dropped 4 bases, with 16 bases sitting between them. The CDR3 covers 17 residues. CDR3 sequence: CASSLDRVTAGYNEQFF. CDR3 sequence (DNA): TGTGCCAGCAGCTTAGATCGAGTCACGGCGGGGTACAATGAGCAGTTCTTC.

The V gene is TRBV30, the J gene TRBJ1-5, with 7 bases identical to TRBD1. With 3 bases clipped from V and 0 bases from J, the junction kept 14 bases outside the gene matches. The CDR3 length is 18 residues. The germline V gene encodes CDR1 GTSNPN and CDR2 SVGIG (reference sequence). For the CDR3, the DNA is TGTGCCTGGAGCCGAGCGGGGACAGCCAGAAATAGCAATCAGCCCCAGCATTTT. Protein: CAWSRAGTARNSNQPQHF.

This clone has just one count. The chain is built from TRBV9 and TRBJ1-3; possible D gene TRBD1, 5 bases. V lost 3 bases to trimming and J lost 1 base, with 11 bases between them. This CDR3 is 15 amino acids long. Per the germline V gene, CDR1 is SGDLS and CDR2 is YYNGEE. The CDR3 sequence is CASSDTGDSGNTIYF. DNA of the CDR3: TGTGCCAGCAGCGACACAGGTGATTCTGGAAACACCATATATTTT.

DNA of the CDR3: TGTGCCAGCAGCGTAGGTCACAGGGATTCAGGGGAGCAGTACTTC. It translates to CASSVGHRDSGEQYF. The chain combines TRBV9 with TRBJ2-7, with a tentative D call TRBD1 (6 bases). The CDR3 is 15 amino acids. Per germline, CDR1 SGDLS and CDR2 YYNGEE. V lost 0 bases to trimming and J lost 7 bases, with 17 bases between them.

Only a few counts were recorded for this clone. The CDR3 nucleotides are TGTGCCAGCAGCTTAAGTGGGGCCGGAGGCGGCGGGGAGCTGTTTTTT. Protein sequence: CASSLSGAGGGGELFF. The chain carries TRBV5-8 and TRBJ2-2; D tentatively fits TRBD1 or TRBD2 (5 bases each). The CDR3 sequence is 16 residues long. CDR1 SGHTS and CDR2 YDEGEE come from the germline V gene. Deletions cut 2 bases from V and 7 bases from J, with 18 bases between.

The table lists this clone with a few counts. The chain joins TRBV5-1 to TRBJ2-2, with 8 bases fitting TRBD2. The germline gives CDR1 SGHRS, CDR2 YFSETQ. Unmatched junction bases numbered 10, after V lost 4 bases and J lost 5 bases. CDR3 size: 16 residues. The CDR3 reads CASSQFSGAGTGELFF. Here the CDR3 DNA reads TGCGCCAGCAGCCAATTTAGCGGGGCGGGGACCGGGGAGCTGTTTTTT. Combining the CDR3 with reference TRBV5-1 and TRBJ2-2 gives the whole variable domain KAGVTQTPRYLIKTRGQQVTLSCSPISGHRSVSWYQQTPGQGLQFLFEYFSETQRNKGNFPGRFSGRQFSNSRSEMNVSTLELGDSALYLCASSQFSGAGTGELFFGEGSRLTVL.